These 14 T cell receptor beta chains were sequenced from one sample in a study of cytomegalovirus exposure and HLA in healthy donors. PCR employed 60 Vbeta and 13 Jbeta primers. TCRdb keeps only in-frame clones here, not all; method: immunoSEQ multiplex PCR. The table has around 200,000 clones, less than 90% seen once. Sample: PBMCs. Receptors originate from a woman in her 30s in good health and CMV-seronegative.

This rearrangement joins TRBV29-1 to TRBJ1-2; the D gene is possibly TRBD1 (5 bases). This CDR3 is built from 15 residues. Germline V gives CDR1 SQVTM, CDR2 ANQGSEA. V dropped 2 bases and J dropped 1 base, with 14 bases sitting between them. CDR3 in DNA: TGCAGCGTTGAAATAAGGGGTTGGGGTAACTATGGCTACACCTTC. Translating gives CSVEIRGWGNYGYTF.

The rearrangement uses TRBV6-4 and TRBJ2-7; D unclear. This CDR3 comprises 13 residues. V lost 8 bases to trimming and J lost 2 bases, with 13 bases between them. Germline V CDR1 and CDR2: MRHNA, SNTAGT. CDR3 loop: CASDKPDPYEQYF. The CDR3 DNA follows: TGTGCCAGCGACAAACCTGACCCCTACGAGCAGTACTTC.

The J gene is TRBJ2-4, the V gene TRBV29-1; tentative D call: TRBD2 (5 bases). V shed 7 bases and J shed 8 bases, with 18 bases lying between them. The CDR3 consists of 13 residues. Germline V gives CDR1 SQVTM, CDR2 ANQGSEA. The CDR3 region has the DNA TGCAGCGCCCGGCGGGTGTTGGGAGACATTCAGTACTTC. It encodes CSARRVLGDIQYF.

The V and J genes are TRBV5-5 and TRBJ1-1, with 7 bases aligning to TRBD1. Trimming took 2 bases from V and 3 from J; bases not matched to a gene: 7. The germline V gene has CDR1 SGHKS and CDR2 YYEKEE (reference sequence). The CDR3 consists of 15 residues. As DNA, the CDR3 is TGTGCCAGCAGCTTAACTACAGGGGCGGACACTGAAGCTTTCTTT. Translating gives CASSLTTGADTEAFF.

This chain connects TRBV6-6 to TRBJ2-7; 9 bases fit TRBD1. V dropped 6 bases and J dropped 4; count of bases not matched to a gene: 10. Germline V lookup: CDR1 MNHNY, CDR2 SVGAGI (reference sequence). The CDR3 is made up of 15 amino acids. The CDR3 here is CASSSPGQGGYEQYF. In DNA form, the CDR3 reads TGTGCCAGCAGCTCTCCGGGACAGGGAGGGTACGAGCAGTACTTC.

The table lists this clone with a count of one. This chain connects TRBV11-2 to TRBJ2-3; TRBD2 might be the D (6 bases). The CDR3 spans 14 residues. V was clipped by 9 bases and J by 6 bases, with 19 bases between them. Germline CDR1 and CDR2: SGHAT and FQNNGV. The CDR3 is CASPERLGADTQYF. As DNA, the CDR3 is TGTGCCAGTCCTGAAAGACTAGGGGCGGATACGCAGTATTTT. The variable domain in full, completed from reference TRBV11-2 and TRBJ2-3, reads EAGVAQSPRYKIIEKRQSVAFWCNPISGHATLYWYQQILGQGPKLLIQFQNNGVVDDSQLPKDRFSAERLKGVDSTLKIQPAKLEDSAVYLCASPERLGADTQYFGPGTRLTVL.

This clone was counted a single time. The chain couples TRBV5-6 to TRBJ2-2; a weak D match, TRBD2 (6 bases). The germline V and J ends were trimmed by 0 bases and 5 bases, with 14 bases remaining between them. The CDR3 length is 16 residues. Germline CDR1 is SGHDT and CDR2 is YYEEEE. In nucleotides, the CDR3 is TGTGCCAGCAGCTTGGGCCACCGAGGGACTACCGGGGAGCTGTTTTTT. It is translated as CASSLGHRGTTGELFF.

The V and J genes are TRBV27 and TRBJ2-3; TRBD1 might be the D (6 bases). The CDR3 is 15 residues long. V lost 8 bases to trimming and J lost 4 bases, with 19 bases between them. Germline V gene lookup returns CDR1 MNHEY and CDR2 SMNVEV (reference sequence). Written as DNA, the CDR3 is TGTGCCAGCGGGATTCTACAGGGTATGGCAGATACGCAGTATTTT. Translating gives CASGILQGMADTQYF.

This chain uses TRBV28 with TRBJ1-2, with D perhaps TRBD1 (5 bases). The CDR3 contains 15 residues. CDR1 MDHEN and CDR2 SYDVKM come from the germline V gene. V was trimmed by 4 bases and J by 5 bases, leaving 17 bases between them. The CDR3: CASSSQGGLIYGYTF. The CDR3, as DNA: TGTGCCAGCAGTTCTCAGGGAGGCCTAATATATGGCTACACCTTC.

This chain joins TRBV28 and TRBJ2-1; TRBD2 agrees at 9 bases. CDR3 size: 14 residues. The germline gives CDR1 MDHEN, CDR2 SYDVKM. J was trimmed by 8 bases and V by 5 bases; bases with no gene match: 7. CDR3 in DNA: TGTGCCAGCAGTCGTAGCGGGAGCATCGATGAGCAGTTCTTC. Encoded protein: CASSRSGSIDEQFF.

The CDR3 sequence is CASSTDNGELFF. The CDR3 region has the DNA TGTGCCAGTAGTACGGACAACGGGGAGCTGTTTTTT. The V call is TRBV19, the J call TRBJ2-2, with a possible D match to TRBD1 (5 bases). The CDR3 totals 12 residues. V lost 4 bases and J 7 bases, leaving 7 bases between the germline ends. Germline values: CDR1 LNHDA, CDR2 SQIVND (reference sequence).

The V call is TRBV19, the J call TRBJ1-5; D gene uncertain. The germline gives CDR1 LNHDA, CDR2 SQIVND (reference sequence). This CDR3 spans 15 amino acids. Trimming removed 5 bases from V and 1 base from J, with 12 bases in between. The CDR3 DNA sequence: TGTGCCAGTAGTTCCGGACTCCGAAGCAATCAGCCCCAGCATTTT. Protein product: CASSSGLRSNQPQHF. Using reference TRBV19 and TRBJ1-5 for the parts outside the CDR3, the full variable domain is DGGITQSPKYLFRKEGQNVTLSCEQNLNHDAMYWYRQDPGQGLRLIYYSQIVNDFQKGDIAEGYSVSREKKESFPLTVTSAQKNPTAFYLCASSSGLRSNQPQHFGDGTRLSIL.

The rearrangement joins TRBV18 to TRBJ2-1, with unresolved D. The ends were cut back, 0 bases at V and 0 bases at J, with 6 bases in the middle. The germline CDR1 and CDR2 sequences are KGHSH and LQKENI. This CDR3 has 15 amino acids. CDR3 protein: CASSPPAVSYNEQFF. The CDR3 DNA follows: TGTGCCAGCTCACCACCGGCAGTCTCCTACAATGAGCAGTTCTTC.

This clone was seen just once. For the CDR3, the DNA is TGTGCCAGCAGTGAAGGGACACTTATCAATCAGCCCCAGCATTTT. Translating it yields CASSEGTLINQPQHF. The rearrangement joins TRBV2 to TRBJ1-5, with a tentative D call TRBD1 (5 bases). There are 15 residues in the CDR3. The germline V gene has CDR1 SNHLY and CDR2 FYNNEI. V gave up 1 base and J gave up 3 bases, with 10 bases separating them.